This T cell receptor beta chain was recorded in a study of OX40 agonist ivuxolimab in advanced cancers. Study overall: Patients were given ivuxolimab, an antibody that agonizes OX40 (CD134). Past anti-PD-1, anti-PD-L1 or anti-CTLA-4 therapy was accepted, and 30% to 45% had received some.

The assay was immunoSEQ multiplex PCR, and TCRdb's table has in-frame clones only and misses some. The data show around 40,000 clones, approximately 84% seen once. This CDR3 spans 14 amino acids. V was trimmed by 0 bases and J by 5 bases, leaving 9 bases between them. Germline values: CDR1 LGHNA, CDR2 YSLEER. Study conclusions and caveats: Also showing low normalized T-cell clonal expansion were some of the nonresponders. The CD4+ and CD8+ T cells in the blood had expanded clonally by week 6 at 0.1 to 3.0 mg/kg.

About this clone: Its cognate antigen is unknown.

This chain links TRBV4-3 with TRBJ2-3, with D possibly being TRBD2 (6 bases). The sequence was obtained from an adult with an advanced solid tumor such as melanoma, head and neck, liver or kidney cancer. Sample: CD4+ or CD8+ T cells sorted from blood, taken in a trial of the OX40 agonist ivuxolimab. In DNA, the CDR3 is TGCGCCAGCAGCCAAGATCGCGGGAAAGATACGCAGTATTTT. It is translated as CASSQDRGKDTQYF.